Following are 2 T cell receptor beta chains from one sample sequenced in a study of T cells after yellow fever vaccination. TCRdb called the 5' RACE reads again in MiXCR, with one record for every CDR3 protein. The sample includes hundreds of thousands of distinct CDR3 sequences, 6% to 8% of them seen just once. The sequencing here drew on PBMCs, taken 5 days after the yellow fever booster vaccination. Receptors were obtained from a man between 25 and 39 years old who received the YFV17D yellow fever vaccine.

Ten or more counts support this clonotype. CDR3 protein: CAIGTGIFYEQYF. CDR3 DNA sequence: TGTGCCATAGGGACAGGGATCTTTTACGAGCAGTACTTC. J is TRBJ2-7 and V is TRBV10-3; 9 nucleotides align to TRBD1. The germline V gene has CDR1 ENHRY and CDR2 SYGVKD. The ends lost 9 bases at V and 4 bases at J; junction bases unmatched: 7. The CDR3 covers 13 residues.

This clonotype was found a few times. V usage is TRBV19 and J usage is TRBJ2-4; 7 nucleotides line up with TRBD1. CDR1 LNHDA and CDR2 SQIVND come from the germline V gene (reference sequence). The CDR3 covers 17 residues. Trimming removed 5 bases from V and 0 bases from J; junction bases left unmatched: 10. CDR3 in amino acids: CASSFGTERLAKNIQYF. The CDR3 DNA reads TGTGCCAGTAGTTTTGGGACAGAGCGATTAGCCAAAAACATTCAGTACTTC.